Below, 2 T cell receptor beta chains from the same sample are listed, as sequenced in a study of vaccination effects on CD4 cells after COVID-19 (dated by TCRdb to the early 2020s). These receptors have no known antigen. The library was obtained by the immunoSEQ multiplex PCR assay. Sourced from immuneACCESS, this table was stored by TCRdb with only in-frame sequences that have V and J called. A share of the clones is absent; for the studies checked, an unresolved V gene accounts for under half, and the remainder has no known explanation. This sample has around 25,000 clones in its table, and 69% of those were observed once. The ten largest clones represent 18% of the sample. The ViraFEST assay stimulated PBMC with viral peptide pools and then used TCR sequencing to identify antigen-specific CD4+ T cell clonotypes by expansion. After more than 9 days of culture, CD4+ T cells were isolated with the EasySep CD4+ T cell isolation kit. Convalescent patients had PCR-confirmed SARS-CoV-2 infection between March and December 2020, before Alpha, Beta and Delta variants emerged in the United States.

Here the sequenced sample was CD4+ T cells from PBMCs cultured with SARS-CoV-2 spike peptides, taken before COVID-19 vaccination. Taken with the paper, the label for cell subset or site translates to: SARS-CoV-2 spike overlapping peptide pool stimulation. The receptors here all came from a human donor who had a prior SARS-CoV-2 infection.

This clone is medium-sized in the sample. The chain is built from TRBV30 and TRBJ1-2; unclear D gene. CDR3 length equals 14 residues. Germline V gene sequence: CDR1 GTSNPN, CDR2 SVGIG (reference sequence). Trimming took off 2 bases at V and 0 bases at J, with 10 bases between the two ends. The CDR3 DNA is TGTGCCTGGAGTCTGTGGGGATCTAACTATGGCTACACCTTC. It codes for CAWSLWGSNYGYTF.

This chain uses TRBV19 with TRBJ2-5; a weak D match, TRBD2 (5 bases). From germline, CDR1 is LNHDA and CDR2 SQIVND (reference sequence). V was pared by 3 bases and J by 2 bases, with 10 bases between. This CDR3 spans 14 amino acids. Here the CDR3 DNA reads TGTGCCAGTAGTATGACTACTACACAAGAGACCCAGTACTTC. Translation gives CASSMTTTQETQYF. The full variable domain, in which reference TRBV19 and TRBJ2-5 provide the parts outside the CDR3, is DGGITQSPKYLFRKEGQNVTLSCEQNLNHDAMYWYRQDPGQGLRLIYYSQIVNDFQKGDIAEGYSVSREKKESFPLTVTSAQKNPTAFYLCASSMTTTQETQYFGPGTRLLVL.